Listed below are T cell receptor beta chains from one sample, sequenced in a study of shared clonotypes between healthy human individuals. Sequencing used immunoSEQ multiplex PCR; TCRdb keeps in-frame clones, though not all of them. The sample carries millions of clones, 95% recorded once. Input material: naive CD4+ T cells sorted from blood. All receptors derive from a man aged 18 to 29 in good health. The CDR3 runs from the conserved cysteine through the conserved F or W. The order of the fields is D gene, J gene, V gene, clone size, CDR3 protein, CDR3 DNA. The D gene is left open where the match is weak. Size tells how often a clone was seen (once, few, many) or the class of an expanded clone, and some rows leave it out.

D gene: .
J gene: TRBJ2-5
V gene: TRBV19
clone size: .
CDR3 protein: CASSTSAWGLPGVFQETQYF
CDR3 DNA: TGTGCCAGTAGTACCTCCGCTTGGGGGTTACCGGGCGTCTTCCAAGAGACCCAGTACTTC

D gene: TRBD1
J gene: TRBJ2-7
V gene: TRBV2
clone size: .
CDR3 protein: CASSEQGAAYEQYF
CDR3 DNA: TGTGCCAGCAGTGAGCAGGGGGCCGCCTACGAGCAGTACTTC

D gene: .
J gene: TRBJ1-2
V gene: TRBV5-1
clone size: .
CDR3 protein: CASSSGAAYGYTF
CDR3 DNA: TGCGCCAGCAGCTCGGGAGCGGCCTATGGCTACACCTTC

D gene: TRBD1
J gene: TRBJ2-2
V gene: TRBV5-1
clone size: .
CDR3 protein: CASSLRTGAPGELFF
CDR3 DNA: TGCGCCAGCAGCTTGCGGACAGGGGCCCCCGGGGAGCTGTTTTTT

D gene: .
J gene: TRBJ1-3
V gene: TRBV18
clone size: .
CDR3 protein: CASSPSSGNTIYF
CDR3 DNA: TGTGCCAGCTCACCTTCCTCTGGAAACACCATATATTTT

D gene: TRBD1
J gene: TRBJ2-7
V gene: TRBV28
clone size: .
CDR3 protein: CASSTPGTGGNEQYF
CDR3 DNA: TGTGCCAGCAGTACTCCCGGGACAGGGGGCAACGAGCAGTACTTC

D gene: TRBD2
J gene: TRBJ2-3
V gene: TRBV5-1
clone size: .
CDR3 protein: CASSPGTSASTDTQYF
CDR3 DNA: TGCGCCAGCAGCCCAGGGACTAGCGCTAGCACAGATACGCAGTATTTT

D gene: .
J gene: TRBJ1-4
V gene: TRBV5-1
clone size: .
CDR3 protein: CASSLAGRRDNEKLFF
CDR3 DNA: TGCGCCAGCAGCTTGGCGGGGCGGAGGGATAATGAAAAACTGTTTTTT

D gene: .
J gene: TRBJ1-1
V gene: TRBV5-1
clone size: .
CDR3 protein: CASSLAGRRSGAFF
CDR3 DNA: TGCGCCAGCAGCTTGGCGGGCCGAAGATCGGGCGCTTTCTTT

D gene: .
J gene: TRBJ1-1
V gene: TRBV6-1
clone size: .
CDR3 protein: CASSESYGTEAFF
CDR3 DNA: TGTGCCAGCAGTGAGAGTTACGGCACTGAAGCTTTCTTT

D gene: .
J gene: TRBJ2-7
V gene: TRBV18
clone size: .
CDR3 protein: CASSPTQGGTYEQYF
CDR3 DNA: TGTGCCAGCTCACCTACGCAGGGGGGAACCTACGAGCAGTACTTC

D gene: .
J gene: TRBJ1-2
V gene: TRBV7-2
clone size: .
CDR3 protein: CASSPRTLGEYGYTF
CDR3 DNA: TGTGCCAGCAGCCCCCGGACCTTAGGGGAATATGGCTACACCTTC

D gene: TRBD1
J gene: TRBJ1-1
V gene: TRBV7-2
clone size: once
CDR3 protein: CASSLGTGVLNTEAFF
CDR3 DNA: TGTGCCAGCAGCTTAGGGACAGGGGTTTTAAACACTGAAGCTTTCTTT

D gene: TRBD1
J gene: TRBJ1-1
V gene: TRBV18
clone size: once
CDR3 protein: CASSPGTETRAFF
CDR3 DNA: TGTGCCAGCTCCCCCGGGACAGAAACTCGGGCTTTCTTT

D gene: .
J gene: TRBJ2-7
V gene: TRBV30
clone size: .
CDR3 protein: CAWSNRAPYEQYF
CDR3 DNA: TGTGCCTGGAGTAACAGGGCCCCCTACGAGCAGTACTTC

D gene: TRBD1
J gene: TRBJ1-3
V gene: TRBV13
clone size: .
CDR3 protein: CASSQTDRSLSGNTIYF
CDR3 DNA: TGTGCCAGCAGCCAGACGGACAGGTCGCTCTCTGGAAACACCATATATTTT

D gene: TRBD2
J gene: TRBJ2-5
V gene: TRBV5-4
clone size: .
CDR3 protein: CASSSPGSGVQETQYF
CDR3 DNA: TGTGCCAGCAGCTCGCCGGGTAGCGGGGTTCAAGAGACCCAGTACTTC

D gene: .
J gene: TRBJ1-1
V gene: TRBV5-1
clone size: .
CDR3 protein: CASSPATGGNTEAFF
CDR3 DNA: TGCGCCAGCAGCCCGGCAACGGGGGGTAACACTGAAGCTTTCTTT

D gene: .
J gene: TRBJ1-6
V gene: TRBV7-9
clone size: .
CDR3 protein: CASSSNEGFMGSYNSPLHF
CDR3 DNA: TGTGCCAGCAGCTCAAATGAGGGGTTTATGGGCTCCTATAATTCACCCCTCCACTTT

D gene: .
J gene: TRBJ1-1
V gene: TRBV5-4
clone size: .
CDR3 protein: CASHTDAGGNTEAFF
CDR3 DNA: TGTGCCAGCCATACGGACGCCGGGGGGAACACTGAAGCTTTCTTT

D gene: .
J gene: TRBJ1-1
V gene: TRBV28
clone size: .
CDR3 protein: CASSPGGTEAFF
CDR3 DNA: TGTGCCAGCAGCCCAGGAGGGACTGAAGCTTTCTTT

D gene: .
J gene: TRBJ1-5
V gene: TRBV18
clone size: .
CDR3 protein: CASSPAGGQQPQHF
CDR3 DNA: TGTGCCAGCTCACCAGCAGGTGGACAGCAGCCCCAGCATTTT

D gene: .
J gene: TRBJ1-1
V gene: TRBV18
clone size: .
CDR3 protein: CASSPGATRNTEAFF
CDR3 DNA: TGTGCCAGCTCACCAGGCGCGACGAGGAACACTGAAGCTTTCTTT

D gene: TRBD1
J gene: TRBJ1-1
V gene: TRBV5-1
clone size: once
CDR3 protein: CASSTVQGADTEAFF
CDR3 DNA: TGCGCCAGCAGCACAGTACAGGGGGCCGACACTGAAGCTTTCTTT

D gene: .
J gene: TRBJ1-2
V gene: TRBV6-1
clone size: .
CDR3 protein: CASRTDLTNYGYTF
CDR3 DNA: TGTGCCAGCAGGACAGATTTAACGAACTATGGCTACACCTTC

D gene: TRBD2
J gene: TRBJ2-1
V gene: TRBV7-2
clone size: .
CDR3 protein: CASSSLAGGTYNEQFF
CDR3 DNA: TGTGCCAGCAGCTCCCTAGCGGGAGGAACCTACAATGAGCAGTTCTTC

D gene: TRBD2
J gene: TRBJ2-7
V gene: TRBV18
clone size: .
CDR3 protein: CASSPLSGTGRLADYEQYF
CDR3 DNA: TGTGCCAGCTCACCACTGTCCGGGACCGGGAGACTAGCGGACTACGAGCAGTACTTC

D gene: .
J gene: TRBJ2-3
V gene: TRBV7-2
clone size: .
CDR3 protein: CASSKAGLISTDTQYF
CDR3 DNA: TGTGCCAGCAGCAAGGCGGGACTTATTAGCACAGATACGCAGTATTTT

D gene: .
J gene: TRBJ1-2
V gene: TRBV5-1
clone size: .
CDR3 protein: CASSLAGNGYTF
CDR3 DNA: TGCGCCAGCAGCTTGGCAGGGAATGGCTACACCTTC

D gene: .
J gene: TRBJ2-4
V gene: TRBV2
clone size: .
CDR3 protein: CASSEEAELAKNIQYF
CDR3 DNA: TGTGCCAGCAGTGAAGAGGCCGAACTAGCCAAAAACATTCAGTACTTC

D gene: .
J gene: TRBJ2-7
V gene: TRBV30
clone size: .
CDR3 protein: CAWNELARVHEQYF
CDR3 DNA: TGTGCCTGGAACGAGTTGGCCAGGGTACACGAGCAGTACTTC

D gene: TRBD1
J gene: TRBJ1-1
V gene: TRBV5-1
clone size: .
CDR3 protein: CASSGGQGMNTEAFF
CDR3 DNA: TGCGCCAGCAGCGGGGGACAGGGTATGAACACTGAAGCTTTCTTT

D gene: .
J gene: TRBJ1-1
V gene: TRBV18
clone size: few
CDR3 protein: CASSPVVNTEAFF
CDR3 DNA: TGTGCCAGCTCACCGGTAGTGAACACTGAAGCTTTCTTT

D gene: TRBD2
J gene: TRBJ2-7
V gene: TRBV9
clone size: .
CDR3 protein: CASSPREWTSFGEQYF
CDR3 DNA: TGTGCCAGCAGCCCCCGTGAGTGGACTAGCTTCGGCGAGCAGTACTTC

D gene: TRBD1
J gene: TRBJ2-3
V gene: TRBV28
clone size: .
CDR3 protein: CASIGTGIWTDTQYF
CDR3 DNA: TGTGCCAGCATTGGGACAGGGATTTGGACAGATACGCAGTATTTT

D gene: .
J gene: TRBJ1-6
V gene: TRBV5-8
clone size: .
CDR3 protein: CASSFPISYNSPLHF
CDR3 DNA: TGTGCCAGCAGCTTCCCAATATCCTATAATTCACCCCTCCACTTT

D gene: .
J gene: TRBJ2-5
V gene: TRBV7-2
clone size: .
CDR3 protein: CASSLATVETQYF
CDR3 DNA: TGTGCCAGCAGCTTAGCGACCGTAGAGACCCAGTACTTC

D gene: .
J gene: TRBJ1-3
V gene: TRBV2
clone size: .
CDR3 protein: CASRRQGTGNTIYF
CDR3 DNA: TGTGCCAGCAGACGTCAGGGGACTGGAAACACCATATATTTT

D gene: .
J gene: TRBJ2-7
V gene: TRBV6-1
clone size: .
CDR3 protein: CASSGQLSYEQYF
CDR3 DNA: TGTGCCAGCAGTGGACAGCTGTCCTACGAGCAGTACTTC

D gene: TRBD2
J gene: TRBJ2-5
V gene: TRBV19
clone size: .
CDR3 protein: CASSQRDATPETQYF
CDR3 DNA: TGTGCCAGTAGCCAGCGGGACGCGACCCCGGAGACCCAGTACTTC

D gene: .
J gene: TRBJ2-5
V gene: TRBV9
clone size: .
CDR3 protein: CASSVQGRFSQETQYF
CDR3 DNA: TGTGCCAGCAGCGTACAGGGTCGGTTTAGCCAAGAGACCCAGTACTTC

D gene: TRBD1
J gene: TRBJ1-5
V gene: TRBV7-9
clone size: .
CDR3 protein: CASSLIPGTGDEQPQHF
CDR3 DNA: TGTGCCAGCAGCTTAATACCCGGGACAGGGGACGAACAGCCCCAGCATTTT